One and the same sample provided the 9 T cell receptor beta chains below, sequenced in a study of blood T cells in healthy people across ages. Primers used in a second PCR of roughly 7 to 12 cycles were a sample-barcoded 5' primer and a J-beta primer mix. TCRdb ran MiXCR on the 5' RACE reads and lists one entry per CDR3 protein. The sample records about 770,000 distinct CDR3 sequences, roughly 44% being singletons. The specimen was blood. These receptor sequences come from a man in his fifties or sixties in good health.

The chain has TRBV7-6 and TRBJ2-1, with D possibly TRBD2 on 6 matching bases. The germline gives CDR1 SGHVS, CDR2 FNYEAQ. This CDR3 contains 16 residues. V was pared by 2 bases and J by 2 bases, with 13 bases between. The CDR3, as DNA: TGTGCCAGCAGCTTAAGGGGTGGCGGGGCCTACAATGAGCAGTTCTTC. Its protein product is CASSLRGGGAYNEQFF. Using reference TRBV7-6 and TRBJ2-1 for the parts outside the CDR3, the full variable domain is GAGVSQSPRYKVTKRGQDVALRCDPISGHVSLYWYRQALGQGPEFLTYFNYEAQQDKSGLPNDRFSAERPEGSISTLTIQRTEQRDSAMYRCASSLRGGGAYNEQFFGPGTRLTVL.

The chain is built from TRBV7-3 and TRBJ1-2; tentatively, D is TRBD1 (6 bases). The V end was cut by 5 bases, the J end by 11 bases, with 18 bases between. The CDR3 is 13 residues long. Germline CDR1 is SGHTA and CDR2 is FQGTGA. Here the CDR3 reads CASSPGAGASYTF. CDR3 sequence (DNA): TGTGCCAGCAGCCCCGGGGCGGGGGCGAGTTACACCTTC.

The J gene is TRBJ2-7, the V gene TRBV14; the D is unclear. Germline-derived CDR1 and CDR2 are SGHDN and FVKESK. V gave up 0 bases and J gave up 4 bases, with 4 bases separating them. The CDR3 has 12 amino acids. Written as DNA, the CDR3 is TGTGCCAGCAGCCAAGACAGGTACGAGCAGTACTTC. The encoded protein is CASSQDRYEQYF.

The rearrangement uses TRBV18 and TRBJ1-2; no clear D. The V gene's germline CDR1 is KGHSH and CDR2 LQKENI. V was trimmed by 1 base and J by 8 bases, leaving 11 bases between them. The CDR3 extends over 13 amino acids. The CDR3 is CASSPRVSEGYTF. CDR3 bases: TGTGCCAGCTCACCACGGGTGAGTGAAGGCTACACCTTC.

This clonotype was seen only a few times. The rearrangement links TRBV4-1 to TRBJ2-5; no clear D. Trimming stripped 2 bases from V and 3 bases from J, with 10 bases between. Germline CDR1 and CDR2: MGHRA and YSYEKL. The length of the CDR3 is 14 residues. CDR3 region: CASSQSWAEETQYF. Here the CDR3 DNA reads TGCGCCAGCAGCCAATCTTGGGCGGAAGAGACCCAGTACTTC.

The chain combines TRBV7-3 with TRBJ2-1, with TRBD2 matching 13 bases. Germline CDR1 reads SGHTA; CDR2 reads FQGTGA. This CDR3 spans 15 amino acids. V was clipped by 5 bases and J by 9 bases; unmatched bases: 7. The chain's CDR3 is CASSELAGGQGEQFF. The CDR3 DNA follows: TGTGCCAGCAGCGAACTAGCGGGGGGGCAGGGTGAGCAGTTCTTC.

In DNA form, the CDR3 reads TGTGCCAGCAGTCCACAGGGGCCCCATAATTCACCCCTCCACTTT. Protein sequence: CASSPQGPHNSPLHF. The rearrangement uses TRBV27 and TRBJ1-6, with TRBD1 matching 7 bases. CDR3 length equals 15 residues. The ends lost 5 bases at V and 5 bases at J; junction bases unmatched: 6. CDR1 is MNHEY and CDR2 is SMNVEV in the germline V gene (reference sequence).

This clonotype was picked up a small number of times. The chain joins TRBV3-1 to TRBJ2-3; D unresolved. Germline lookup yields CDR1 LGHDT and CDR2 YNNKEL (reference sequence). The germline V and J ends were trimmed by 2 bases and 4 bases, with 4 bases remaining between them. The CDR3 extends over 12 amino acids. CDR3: CASSQRADTQYF. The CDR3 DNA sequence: TGTGCCAGCAGCCAAAGGGCAGATACGCAGTATTTT.

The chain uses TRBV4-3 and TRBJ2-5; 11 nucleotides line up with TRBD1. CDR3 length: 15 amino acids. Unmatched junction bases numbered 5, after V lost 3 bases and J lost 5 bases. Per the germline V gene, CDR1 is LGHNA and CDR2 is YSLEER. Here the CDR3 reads CASSQRTGGIETQYF. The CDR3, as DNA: TGCGCCAGCAGCCAGAGGACAGGGGGCATCGAGACCCAGTACTTC.